The 21 T cell receptor beta chains below come from one sample, sequenced in a study of T cell responses to AZD1222 COVID-19 vaccine. Assay: immunoSEQ multiplex PCR; the TCRdb copy retains only in-frame clones and omits some. The table records approximately 150,000 clones, 91% of them present only once. The sample here was peripheral blood, taken on day 0 of AZD1222 vaccination. These receptor sequences come from an adult in good health.

This chain links TRBV4-1 with TRBJ2-3; 7 bases line up with TRBD1. The germline CDR1 and CDR2 sequences are MGHRA and YSYEKL. The CDR3 consists of 17 residues. After removal of 2 bases from V and 1 base from J, the junction contained 9 bases not matched to a gene. In nucleotides, the CDR3 is TGCGCCAGCAGCCAAAGGGCTACCGGGACAGGCACAGATACGCAGTATTTT. This translates into CASSQRATGTGTDTQYF.

At least ten counts were recorded for this clone. V usage is TRBV3-1 (or the pseudogene TRBV3-2) and J usage is TRBJ2-2, with 14 bases fitting TRBD2. V lost 1 base and J lost 5; bases outside the gene matches: 6. Germline values: CDR1 LGHDT, CDR2 YNNKEL (reference sequence). The CDR3 sequence is 18 residues long. DNA of the CDR3: TGTGCCAGCAGCCAAGGGACTAGCGGGAGGAGGAAGACCGGGGAGCTGTTTTTT. Translating it yields CASSQGTSGRRKTGELFF.

The chain is built from TRBV9 and TRBJ2-3; TRBD1 might be the D (5 bases). CDR3 length: 15 residues. Trimming took off 0 bases at V and 0 bases at J, with 8 bases between the two ends. The germline CDR1 and CDR2 sequences are SGDLS and YYNGEE. The CDR3 sequence: CASSVGQLSTDTQYF. The CDR3 region has the DNA TGTGCCAGCAGCGTAGGACAGCTTAGCACAGATACGCAGTATTTT.

The V and J genes are TRBV10-3 and TRBJ2-3, with TRBD2 matching 7 bases. CDR1 and CDR2 (germline): ENHRY, SYGVKD. The CDR3 sequence is 17 residues long. Trimming took 4 bases from V and 1 from J; bases not matched to a gene: 11. The CDR3 loop is CAISVGGREARTDTQYF. The CDR3 bases are TGTGCCATCAGTGTTGGGGGTCGGGAGGCTCGCACAGATACGCAGTATTTT.

The CDR3 coding sequence is TGCGCCAGCAGCTTGGTTACGGGGGGAGGGTTCTACAATGAGCAGTTCTTC. It is translated as CASSLVTGGGFYNEQFF. The genes are TRBV5-1 and TRBJ2-1, with TRBD2 matching 7 bases. V was pared by 0 bases and J by 3 bases, with 9 bases of the junction left unmatched. The CDR3 loop spans 17 amino acids. The V gene's germline CDR1 is SGHRS and CDR2 YFSETQ.

The rearrangement links TRBV11-3 to TRBJ2-5, with 7 bases matching TRBD1. V gave up 1 base and J gave up 7 bases; unmatched junction bases: 9. The CDR3 runs to 15 residues. Germline V lookup: CDR1 SGHNT, CDR2 YENEEA. This chain's CDR3 is CASSLGVQGVGTQYF. As DNA, the CDR3 is TGTGCCAGCAGCTTAGGGGTCCAGGGGGTGGGGACCCAGTACTTC.

The chain employs TRBV19 and TRBJ1-4; TRBD1 matches at 8 bases. Germline assignment: CDR1 LNHDA and CDR2 SQIVND (reference sequence). Trimming at V came to 6 bases and at J to 5 bases, leaving 8 bases not matched to a gene. CDR3 length: 15 residues. In nucleotides, the CDR3 is TGTGCCAGTAGGAACAGGGGGAGTGGAAATGAAAAACTGTTTTTT. This encodes CASRNRGSGNEKLFF. Filled out from reference TRBV19 and TRBJ1-4, the complete variable domain reads DGGITQSPKYLFRKEGQNVTLSCEQNLNHDAMYWYRQDPGQGLRLIYYSQIVNDFQKGDIAEGYSVSREKKESFPLTVTSAQKNPTAFYLCASRNRGSGNEKLFFGSGTQLSVL.

The chain carries TRBV15 and TRBJ2-2, with D perhaps matching TRBD1 or TRBD2 (5 bases each). The germline V gene encodes CDR1 LNHNV and CDR2 YYDKDF (reference sequence). This CDR3 has 15 residues. V gave up 5 bases and J gave up 0 bases, with 10 bases separating them. CDR3 sequence: CATSAGRANTGELFF. Here the CDR3 DNA reads TGTGCCACCAGCGCGGGCAGGGCGAACACCGGGGAGCTGTTTTTT.

The chain recombines TRBV6-5 with TRBJ1-1; 7 bases fit TRBD1. This CDR3 region has 16 residues. CDR1 MNHEY and CDR2 SVGAGI come from the germline V gene. V shed 6 bases, J shed 0 bases, and the junction held 10 bases outside the gene matches. The CDR3 DNA sequence: TGTGCCAGCAGGTACGGGACAGACCATATGAACACTGAAGCTTTCTTT. This gives the protein CASRYGTDHMNTEAFF.

In its sample, this clone was seen a few times. The CDR3 region has the DNA TGTGCCAGTAGTATTCGGGGCGGCAATCAGCCCCAGCATTTT. Its translation: CASSIRGGNQPQHF. The chain links TRBV19 to TRBJ1-5; weak D call: TRBD1 (5 bases). The germline V gene encodes CDR1 LNHDA and CDR2 SQIVND (reference sequence). The CDR3 is made up of 14 amino acids. V was cut by 3 bases and J by 2 bases, with 8 bases left in between.

J is TRBJ2-7 and V is TRBV23-1; D is undetermined. TRBV23-1 qualifies as an ORF whose function is uncertain. The CDR3 has 12 residues. V lost 4 bases and J lost 5, with 9 bases in between. The CDR3, as DNA: TGCGCCAGCAGTCGTACCCCCCACGAGCAGTACTTC. Translating it yields CASSRTPHEQYF.

Notes on this clone: Other DNA variants within this sample encode the same CDR3. The chain recombines TRBV29-1 with TRBJ1-1; tentatively, D is TRBD1 (6 bases). Per the germline V gene, CDR1 is SQVTM and CDR2 is ANQGSEA. The CDR3 is made up of 13 amino acids. Trimming stripped 5 bases from V and 0 bases from J, with 10 bases between. The CDR3 region is CSVRTDMNTEAFF. CDR3 bases: TGCAGCGTTCGGACAGACATGAACACTGAAGCTTTCTTT.

The chain combines TRBV9 with TRBJ2-1; D gene ambiguous. The germline V and J ends were trimmed by 0 bases and 7 bases, with 11 bases remaining between them. Germline V gives CDR1 SGDLS, CDR2 YYNGEE. This CDR3 contains 14 residues. CDR3 in amino acids: CASSVGLDLNEQFF. The CDR3 coding sequence is TGTGCCAGCAGCGTAGGACTTGACCTTAATGAGCAGTTCTTC.

CDR3 amino acids: CASTQIGGMDTEAFF. The CDR3 DNA is TGTGCCAGCACCCAAATCGGGGGGATGGACACTGAAGCTTTCTTT. The J gene is TRBJ1-1, the V gene TRBV21-1. TRBV21-1 is a recognized pseudogene. The CDR3 is made up of 15 amino acids.

The chain has TRBV10-3 and TRBJ2-7; 8 nucleotides agree with TRBD1. This CDR3 is 13 amino acids long. The ends lost 2 bases at V and 6 bases at J; junction bases unmatched: 3. The germline CDR1 and CDR2 sequences are ENHRY and SYGVKD. CDR3 region: CAISEPDRVEQYF. CDR3 in DNA: TGTGCCATCAGTGAGCCGGACAGGGTCGAGCAGTACTTC.

This clone was seen once. The V call is TRBV5-1, the J call TRBJ2-3; 9 nucleotides agree with TRBD1. With 4 bases clipped from V and 8 bases from J, the junction kept 8 bases outside the gene matches. The CDR3 consists of 14 residues. CDR1 is SGHRS and CDR2 is YFSETQ in the germline V gene. The CDR3 bases are TGCGCCAGCAGCCCCGGGACAGGGAAAGGTACGCAGTATTTT. Protein: CASSPGTGKGTQYF.

The CDR3 bases are TGTGCCAGAAGCTTTAGACGCAGGATGAACTATGGCTACACCTTC. It encodes CARSFRRRMNYGYTF. The V gene is TRBV5-3, the J gene TRBJ1-2, with D uncertain. TRBV5-3 belongs to the ORF category, with a function that is uncertain. V dropped 2 bases and J dropped 2 bases, with 13 bases sitting between them. This CDR3 has 15 amino acids.

The V call is TRBV7-2, the J call TRBJ2-2; perhaps TRBD2 as D (6 bases). Looked up from germline, CDR1 is SGHTA and CDR2 is FQGNSA. The CDR3 has 14 amino acids. Trimming took off 7 bases at V and 4 bases at J, with 13 bases between the two ends. CDR3 protein: CASIPTRTTGELFF. Written as DNA, the CDR3 is TGTGCCAGCATCCCGACTAGGACCACCGGGGAGCTGTTTTTT.

As regards this clone: Other DNA sequences in the sample encode the same CDR3. The chain links TRBV10-3 to TRBJ2-5; D is perhaps TRBD1 (6 bases). The V end lost 4 bases, the J end lost 4 bases, and 10 bases lay between the germline ends. The CDR3 has 13 residues. Germline CDR1 reads ENHRY; CDR2 reads SYGVKD. The CDR3: CAISGGPGETQYF. The CDR3 nucleotides read TGTGCCATCAGTGGGGGGCCTGGAGAGACCCAGTACTTC.

The chain joins TRBV11-3 to TRBJ2-2; D could derive from TRBD1 or TRBD2 (5 bases each). This CDR3 is 14 amino acids long. V lost 5 bases to trimming and J lost 6 bases, with 13 bases between them. The germline V gene encodes CDR1 SGHNT and CDR2 YENEEA. In nucleotides, the CDR3 is TGTGCCAGCAGCGACGCCGGGGCCGCCGGGGAGCTGTTTTTT. Its translation is CASSDAGAAGELFF.

In nucleotides, the CDR3 is TGTGCCAGCAGGACGACAGGGATTGGCTACACCTTC. Protein product: CASRTTGIGYTF. This sequence joins TRBV3-1 (or the pseudogene TRBV3-2) and TRBJ1-2; 7 nucleotides match TRBD1. CDR3 length: 12 residues. J gave up 7 bases and V 6 bases, and 5 bases lay outside the gene matches. Germline-derived CDR1 and CDR2 are LGHDT and YNNKEL (reference sequence).